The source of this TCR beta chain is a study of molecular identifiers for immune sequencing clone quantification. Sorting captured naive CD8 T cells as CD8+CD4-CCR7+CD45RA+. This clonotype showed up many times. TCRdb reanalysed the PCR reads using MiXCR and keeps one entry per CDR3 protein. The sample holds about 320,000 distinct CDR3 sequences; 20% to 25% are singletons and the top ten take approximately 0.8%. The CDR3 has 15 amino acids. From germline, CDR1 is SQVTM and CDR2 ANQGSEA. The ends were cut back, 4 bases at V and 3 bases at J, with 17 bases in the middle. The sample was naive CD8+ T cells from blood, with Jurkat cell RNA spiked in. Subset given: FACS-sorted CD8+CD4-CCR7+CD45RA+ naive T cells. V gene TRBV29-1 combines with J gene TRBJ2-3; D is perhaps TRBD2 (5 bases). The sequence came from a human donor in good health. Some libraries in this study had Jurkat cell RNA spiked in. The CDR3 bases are TGCAGCGTTGTACTCACTAGAAAGGAGACAGATACGCAGTATTTT. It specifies CSVVLTRKETDTQYF.